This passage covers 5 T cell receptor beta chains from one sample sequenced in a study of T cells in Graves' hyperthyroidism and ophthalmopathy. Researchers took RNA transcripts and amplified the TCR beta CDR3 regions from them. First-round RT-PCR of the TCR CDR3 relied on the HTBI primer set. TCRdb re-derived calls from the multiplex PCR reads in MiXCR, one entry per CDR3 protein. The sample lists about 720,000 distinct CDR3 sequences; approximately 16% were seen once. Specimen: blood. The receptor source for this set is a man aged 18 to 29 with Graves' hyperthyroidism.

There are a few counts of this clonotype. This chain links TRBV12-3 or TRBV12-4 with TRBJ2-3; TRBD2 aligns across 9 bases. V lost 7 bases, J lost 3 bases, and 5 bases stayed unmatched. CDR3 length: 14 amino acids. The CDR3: CASTYGLATDTQYF. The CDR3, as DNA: TGTGCCAGCACTTATGGACTAGCGACAGATACGCAGTATTTT.

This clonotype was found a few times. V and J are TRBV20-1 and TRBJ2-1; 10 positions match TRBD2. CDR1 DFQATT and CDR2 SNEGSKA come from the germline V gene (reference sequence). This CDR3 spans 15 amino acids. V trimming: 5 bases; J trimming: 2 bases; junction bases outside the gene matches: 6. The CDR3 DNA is TGCAGTGCTTCTAGCGGGAGCGGAACCTACAATGAGCAGTTCTTC. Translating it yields CSASSGSGTYNEQFF.

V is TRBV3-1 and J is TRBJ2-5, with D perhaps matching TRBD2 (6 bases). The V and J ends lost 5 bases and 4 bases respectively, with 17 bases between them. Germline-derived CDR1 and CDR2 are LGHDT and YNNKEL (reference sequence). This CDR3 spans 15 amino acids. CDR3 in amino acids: CASSSVTWGVETQYF. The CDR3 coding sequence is TGTGCCAGCAGCTCCGTGACCTGGGGGGTAGAGACCCAGTACTTC.

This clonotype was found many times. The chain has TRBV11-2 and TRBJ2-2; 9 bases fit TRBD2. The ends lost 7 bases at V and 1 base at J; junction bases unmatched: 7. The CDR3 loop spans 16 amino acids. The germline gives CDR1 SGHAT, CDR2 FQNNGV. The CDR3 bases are TGTGCCAGCAACCCCCCGACTAGCGGGAACACCGGGGAGCTGTTTTTT. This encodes CASNPPTSGNTGELFF.

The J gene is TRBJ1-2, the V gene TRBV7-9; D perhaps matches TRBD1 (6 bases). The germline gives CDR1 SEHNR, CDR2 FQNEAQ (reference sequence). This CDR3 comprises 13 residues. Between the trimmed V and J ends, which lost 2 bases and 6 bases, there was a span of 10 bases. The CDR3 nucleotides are TGTGCCAGCAGCTTACGGACAGAGGATGGCTACACCTTC. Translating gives CASSLRTEDGYTF. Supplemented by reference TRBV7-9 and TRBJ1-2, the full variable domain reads DTGVSQNPRHKITKRGQNVTFRCDPISEHNRLYWYRQTLGQGPEFLTYFQNEAQLEKSRLLSDRFSAERPKGSFSTLEIQRTEQGDSAMYLCASSLRTEDGYTFGSGTRLTVV.